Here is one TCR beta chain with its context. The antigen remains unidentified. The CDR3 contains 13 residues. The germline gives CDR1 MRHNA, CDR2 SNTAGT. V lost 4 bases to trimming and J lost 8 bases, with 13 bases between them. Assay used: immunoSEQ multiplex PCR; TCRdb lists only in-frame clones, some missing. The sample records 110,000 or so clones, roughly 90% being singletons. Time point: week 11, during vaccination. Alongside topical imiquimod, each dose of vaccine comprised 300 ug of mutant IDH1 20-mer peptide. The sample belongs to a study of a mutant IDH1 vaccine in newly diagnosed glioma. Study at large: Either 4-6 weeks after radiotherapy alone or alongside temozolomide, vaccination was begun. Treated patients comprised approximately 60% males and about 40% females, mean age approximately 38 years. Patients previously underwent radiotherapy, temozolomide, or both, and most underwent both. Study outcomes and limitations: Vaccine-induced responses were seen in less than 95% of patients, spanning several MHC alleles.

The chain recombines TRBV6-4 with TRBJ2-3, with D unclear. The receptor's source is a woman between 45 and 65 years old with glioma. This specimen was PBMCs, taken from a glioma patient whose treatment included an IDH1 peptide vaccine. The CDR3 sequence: CASSVGPARTQYF. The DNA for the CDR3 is TGTGCCAGCAGTGTAGGGCCGGCCCGTACGCAGTATTTT.